The following is a T cell receptor beta chain sequence with its context. In this CDR3 the conserved last residue, phenylalanine or tryptophan, is missing, so a read error is likely. TCR-alpha and TCR-beta chains were sequenced unpaired. Method: immunoSEQ multiplex PCR; TCRdb's copy keeps in-frame clones and lacks some. This table has 85,000 to 90,000 clones, around 90% appearing once. This entry belongs to a study of T cells in tuberculosis. Sorting used thawed, overnight-rested PBMC stained with anti-CD3, a viability dye and GMM-loaded CD1B tetramer. CD1B tetramers were loaded with Rhodococcus equi-derived C32 glucose monomycolate. The V gene lost 4 bases and the J gene lost 10 bases, with 11 bases spanning the gap. The CDR3 totals 13 residues. Germline CDR1 SEHNR, CDR2 FQNEAQ (reference sequence).

V gene TRBV7-9 combines with J gene TRBJ1-6; D gene uncertain. The sequenced sample was CD1b-GMM tetramer-negative cells sorted from PBMCs. This TCR was sampled from an adult woman with latent tuberculosis. The CDR3 loop is CASSSEGGSPLHS. Here the CDR3 DNA reads TGTGCCAGCAGCTCCGAGGGAGGCTCACCCCTCCACTCT.